A single sample is the source of the 17 T cell receptor beta chains below, sequenced in a study of shared clonotypes between healthy human individuals (TCRdb year 2020). Library construction relied on the immunoSEQ multiplex PCR assay. TCRdb mirrors the immuneACCESS table, restricted to in-frame sequences. Some clones are absent from its copies; in checked studies, under half trace to an unresolved V gene, and the reason for the others is unknown. The sample table contains around 2,000,000 clones; only one count was recorded for just under 95% of them. 1.2% of the sample is in the top ten clones. CD8 naive samples consisted of CD45RO-negative cells that were positively selected for CCR7, yielding a CD45RA+CCR7+ population without TemRA cells. Input material: naive CD8+ T cells sorted from blood. Interpreted using the paper, the cell subset or site label stands for: CD45RA+CCR7+. These receptors all stem from a man between 18 and 35 years old in good health.

Note on this clone: An end of the junction does not agree with germline; a read error may underlie this. This chain connects TRBV5-1 to TRBJ2-1; no reliable D call. Germline CDR1 SGHRS, CDR2 YFSETQ. This CDR3 has 11 amino acids. Written as DNA, the CDR3 is TGCGCCAGCAGCTCCGACAATGAGCAGTTCTTC. It specifies CASSSDNEQFF.

The chain has TRBV5-1 and TRBJ2-2; 11 bases line up with TRBD1. After removal of 4 bases from V and 3 bases from J, the junction contained 2 bases not matched to a gene. CDR3 length equals 15 residues. Germline lookup yields CDR1 SGHRS and CDR2 YFSETQ. The CDR3 region is CASSGQGADTGELFF. Here the CDR3 DNA reads TGCGCCAGCAGCGGACAGGGGGCGGACACCGGGGAGCTGTTTTTT.

The chain employs TRBV4-1 and TRBJ1-5, with TRBD1 matching over 9 bases. Trimming removed 0 bases from V and 6 bases from J; junction bases left unmatched: 6. Germline CDR1 and CDR2: MGHRA and YSYEKL. The CDR3 has 16 residues. CDR3 sequence reads: CASSQEGQGLGQPQHF. CDR3 in DNA: TGCGCCAGCAGCCAAGAAGGACAGGGGTTGGGTCAGCCCCAGCATTTT.

The gene calls are TRBV4-3 and TRBJ1-2, with D tentatively TRBD1 (5 bases). The CDR3 spans 15 residues. Trimming cost V 0 bases and J 6 bases, with 14 bases left between them. Germline lookup yields CDR1 LGHNA and CDR2 YSLEER. The CDR3 here is CASSQDRGRGNGYTF. For the CDR3, the DNA is TGCGCCAGCAGCCAAGATAGGGGAAGGGGAAATGGCTACACCTTC.

CDR3 amino acids: CASSAQGVTGYTF. The CDR3 coding sequence is TGTGCCAGCAGTGCGCAGGGGGTGACGGGCTACACCTTC. The chain recombines TRBV28 with TRBJ1-2; TRBD1 matches at 7 bases. V trimming: 5 bases; J trimming: 8 bases; junction bases outside the gene matches: 8. The CDR3 spans 13 residues. The V gene's germline CDR1 is MDHEN and CDR2 SYDVKM.

The V gene is TRBV15, the J gene TRBJ2-7, with D perhaps TRBD1 or TRBD2 (5 bases each). This CDR3 region has 21 residues. The V end was cut by 3 bases, the J end by 1 base, with 31 bases between. Germline CDR1 LNHNV, CDR2 YYDKDF (reference sequence). CDR3 loop: CATSSNPLNPLGTENSYEQYF. The CDR3, as DNA: TGTGCCACCAGCAGCAATCCACTAAATCCCTTAGGGACCGAGAATTCCTACGAGCAGTACTTC. Using reference TRBV15 and TRBJ2-7 for the parts outside the CDR3, the full variable domain is DAMVIQNPRYQVTQFGKPVTLSCSQTLNHNVMYWYQQKSSQAPKLLFHYYDKDFNNEADTPDNFQSRRPNTSFCFLDIRSPGLGDTAMYLCATSSNPLNPLGTENSYEQYFGPGTRLTVT.

A single count supports this clone. The chain combines TRBV9 with TRBJ2-2; D not resolved. This CDR3 comprises 14 residues. CDR1 is SGDLS, CDR2 YYNGEE, per germline. V was trimmed by 1 base and J by 0 bases, leaving 4 bases between them. CDR3 amino acids: CASSVLSNTGELFF. CDR3 in DNA: TGTGCCAGCAGCGTACTGTCGAACACCGGGGAGCTGTTTTTT.

The chain joins TRBV27 to TRBJ1-6; D is possibly TRBD1 (6 bases). This CDR3 contains 13 residues. Germline loops: CDR1 MNHEY, CDR2 SMNVEV (reference sequence). Deletions cut 5 bases from V and 9 bases from J, with 11 bases between. The CDR3: CASSDRSGSPLHF. The CDR3 DNA is TGTGCCAGCAGTGACAGGAGCGGTTCACCCCTCCACTTT.

The chain couples TRBV30 to TRBJ2-1, with 13 bases fitting TRBD2. The V gene's germline CDR1 is GTSNPN and CDR2 SVGIG (reference sequence). V lost 2 bases and J lost 3; bases outside the gene matches: 19. This CDR3 contains 21 residues. CDR3: CAWSPGPGARTSGSHYNEQFF. For the CDR3, the DNA is TGTGCCTGGAGTCCCGGTCCGGGAGCCAGGACTAGCGGGAGCCACTACAATGAGCAGTTCTTC.

The CDR3 DNA follows: TGTGCCAGCAGTTTCGTGGGGGCACAAGAGACCCAGTACTTC. Protein: CASSFVGAQETQYF. This sequence joins TRBV27 and TRBJ2-5, with D possibly being TRBD1 (6 bases). V was clipped by 3 bases and J by 2 bases, with 10 bases between them. The germline CDR1 and CDR2 sequences are MNHEY and SMNVEV (reference sequence). The CDR3 contains 14 residues.

This chain links TRBV4-1 with TRBJ2-5; 11 bases are a match to TRBD2. CDR1 is MGHRA, CDR2 YSYEKL, per germline. This CDR3 comprises 16 residues. V lost 6 bases and J lost 5; bases outside the gene matches: 11. CDR3 protein: CASSLTLAGGTETQYF. The CDR3 region has the DNA TGCGCCAGCAGTCTTACCCTAGCGGGGGGTACGGAGACCCAGTACTTC.

CDR3 nucleotide sequence: TGTGCCTGGAGTGTAAGGTTAATCGGAGAGACCCAGTACTTC. Translating it yields CAWSVRLIGETQYF. V gene TRBV30 combines with J gene TRBJ2-5; D is unresolved. Germline V gives CDR1 GTSNPN, CDR2 SVGIG (reference sequence). Trimming cost V 0 bases and J 4 bases, with 12 bases left between them. The CDR3 runs 14 residues. The variable domain in full, completed from reference TRBV30 and TRBJ2-5, reads SQTIHQWPATLVQPVGSPLSLECTVEGTSNPNLYWYRQAAGRGLQLLFYSVGIGQISSEVPQNLSASRPQDRQFILSSKKLLLSDSGFYLCAWSVRLIGETQYFGPGTRLLVL.

This chain joins TRBV9 and TRBJ2-7; D is perhaps TRBD1 or TRBD2 (6 bases each). The CDR3 is 13 residues long. Between the trimmed V and J ends, which lost 7 bases and 7 bases, there was a span of 18 bases. Germline assignment: CDR1 SGDLS and CDR2 YYNGEE. CDR3 region: CASSPGGKWEQYF. DNA for the CDR3: TGTGCCAGCTCCCCCGGGGGCAAGTGGGAGCAGTACTTC.

This chain uses TRBV27 with TRBJ1-6; 9 nucleotides line up with TRBD1. From germline, CDR1 is MNHEY and CDR2 SMNVEV (reference sequence). The CDR3 consists of 18 residues. The ends lost 7 bases at V and 5 bases at J; junction bases unmatched: 15. The CDR3 loop is CASTSTGGSHLNNSPLHF. The CDR3 DNA reads TGTGCCAGCACCTCGACAGGGGGATCGCATCTAAATAATTCACCCCTCCACTTT.

As for this clone: This specimen includes other DNA sequences encoding the same CDR3. The V call is TRBV27, the J call TRBJ2-7; a weak D match, TRBD2 (5 bases). Trimming pared 3 bases from V and 1 base from J, leaving 7 bases between. CDR3 length: 13 residues. CDR1 is MNHEY and CDR2 is SMNVEV in the germline V gene (reference sequence). The CDR3 loop is CASSLSGSYEQYF. Written as DNA, the CDR3 is TGTGCCAGCAGTTTGAGCGGTTCCTACGAGCAGTACTTC.

This rearrangement joins TRBV15 to TRBJ2-5; D is unresolved. Trimming removed 5 bases at V and 5 bases at J, with 21 bases between. The CDR3 loop spans 16 amino acids. From germline, CDR1 is LNHNV and CDR2 YYDKDF (reference sequence). CDR3 coding DNA: TGTGCCACCAGCGGCCTACTACACCAAGGGTGGGAGACCCAGTACTTC. It specifies CATSGLLHQGWETQYF.

Only one count was recorded for this clone. CDR3: CASSSTGIGLEETQYF. CDR3 nucleotides: TGCGCCAGCAGTTCGACAGGTATTGGGCTGGAAGAGACCCAGTACTTC. The chain couples TRBV5-1 to TRBJ2-5, with a weak D call TRBD1 (6 bases). Between the trimmed V and J ends, which lost 5 bases and 3 bases, there was a span of 20 bases. The CDR3 length is 16 residues. Germline V gives CDR1 SGHRS, CDR2 YFSETQ.